This T cell receptor (beta chain) stems from a study of immune heterogeneity within non-small cell lung tumors. Overall study results and limits: Recurring identical dominant CDR3 beta clonotypes were observed across tumor sites within a patient, together with site-unique high-frequency clones.

Genomic DNA extracted from bulk tumor tissue served as template. A total of about 0.55 ug was used per sample. Several biopsies per primary tumor were taken during surgery, spaced as far apart as possible. Patients went through curative surgery, and their non-small cell lung cancer was untreated and newly diagnosed. In this sample, this clonotype turned up many times. As yet, its antigen is unknown. Multiplex PCR (32 V and 13 J primers) was used to amplify the TCR beta CDR3. TCRdb independently ran MiXCR on the multiplex PCR reads; one entry per CDR3 protein. The sample lists 20,000 or so distinct CDR3 sequences, 27% seen once, with 3.7% in the top ten. The germline V gene encodes CDR1 MNHNS and CDR2 SASEGT. This CDR3 is 16 amino acids long. The V gene lost 6 bases and the J gene lost 0 bases, with 16 bases spanning the gap.

Source material: lung tumor tissue. This TCR derives from a man aged 40-49 years with non-small cell lung cancer. V and J are TRBV6-1 and TRBJ2-3; perhaps TRBD2 as D (6 bases). CDR3 DNA: TGTGCCAGCAGCCCCCACCGGGACTTTAGCACAGATACGCAGTATTTT. It encodes CASSPHRDFSTDTQYF.